Below, one T cell receptor beta chain is given with its context. These data originate in a study of blood T cell repertoires in COVID-19. Data came from immunoSEQ multiplex PCR; TCRdb stores just in-frame clones and leaves some out. The sample holds tens of thousands of clones; roughly 84% are singletons and the top ten take around 2.3%. Source material: peripheral blood. The TCR was taken from a man of 80 years or more with active or convalescent COVID-19.

Written as DNA, the CDR3 is TGTGCCAGCAGCAGACGGGAGAACACTGAAGCTTTCTTT. It yields the protein CASSRRENTEAFF. This chain connects TRBV5-6 to TRBJ1-1, with D unclear. This CDR3 is 13 amino acids long. CDR1 is SGHDT and CDR2 is YYEEEE in the germline V gene. Trimming stripped 4 bases from V and 1 base from J, with 8 bases between.